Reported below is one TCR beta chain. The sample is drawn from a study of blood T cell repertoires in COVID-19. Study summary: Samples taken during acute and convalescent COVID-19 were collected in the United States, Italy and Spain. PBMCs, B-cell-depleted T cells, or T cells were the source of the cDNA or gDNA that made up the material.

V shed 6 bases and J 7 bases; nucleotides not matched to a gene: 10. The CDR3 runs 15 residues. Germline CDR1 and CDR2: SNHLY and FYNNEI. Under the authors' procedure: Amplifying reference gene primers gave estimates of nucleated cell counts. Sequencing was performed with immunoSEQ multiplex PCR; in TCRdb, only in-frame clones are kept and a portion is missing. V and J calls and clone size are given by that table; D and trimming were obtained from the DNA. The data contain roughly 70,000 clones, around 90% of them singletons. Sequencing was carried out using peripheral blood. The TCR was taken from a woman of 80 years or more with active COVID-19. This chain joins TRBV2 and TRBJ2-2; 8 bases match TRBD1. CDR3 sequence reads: CASRRNRGYVGELFF. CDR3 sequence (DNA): TGTGCCAGCAGGCGGAACAGGGGGTATGTCGGGGAGCTGTTTTTT.